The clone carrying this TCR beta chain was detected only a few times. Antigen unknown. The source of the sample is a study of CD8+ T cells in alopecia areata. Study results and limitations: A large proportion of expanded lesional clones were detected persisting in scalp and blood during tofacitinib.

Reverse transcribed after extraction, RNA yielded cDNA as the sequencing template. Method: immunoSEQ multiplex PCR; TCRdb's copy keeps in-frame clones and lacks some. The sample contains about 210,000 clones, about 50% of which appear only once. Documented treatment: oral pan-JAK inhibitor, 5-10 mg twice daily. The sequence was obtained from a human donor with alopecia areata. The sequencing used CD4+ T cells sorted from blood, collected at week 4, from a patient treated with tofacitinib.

CDR3 amino acids: CASGQGQGYTEAFF. CDR3 sequence (DNA): TGTGCCAGCGGACAGGGGCAGGGGTACACTGAAGCTTTCTTT. This sequence joins TRBV11-2 and TRBJ1-1; 9 positions match TRBD1. The CDR3 is made up of 14 amino acids. V dropped 8 bases and J dropped 3; count of bases not matched to a gene: 7. The germline V gene encodes CDR1 SGHAT and CDR2 FQNNGV.